This TCR beta chain was identified in a study of T cells in localized non-small cell lung cancer. General study findings and limits: Adjacent lung held a median roughly 50 of the top 100 tumor clones.

Measured with immunoSEQ multiplex PCR; TCRdb has only the in-frame clones, and not every one. The sample includes 2,800 or so clones, approximately 17% of them seen just once. This clone was observed a few times. Its cognate antigen is unknown. Losses at the gene ends were 2 bases for V and 7 bases for J; bases not matched to a gene: 5. Germline V lookup: CDR1 MDHEN, CDR2 SYDVKM. The CDR3 length is 15 residues. The source material was lung tumor tissue, sampled before any cancer treatment. This chain connects TRBV28 to TRBJ1-6; 7 nucleotides agree with TRBD1. This sequence was found in a man between 40 and 75 years old with stage I squamous cell lung carcinoma. CDR3 coding DNA: TGTGCCAGCAGTTTACCCCGGACAGGCAATTCACCCCTCCACTTT. It yields the protein CASSLPRTGNSPLHF.